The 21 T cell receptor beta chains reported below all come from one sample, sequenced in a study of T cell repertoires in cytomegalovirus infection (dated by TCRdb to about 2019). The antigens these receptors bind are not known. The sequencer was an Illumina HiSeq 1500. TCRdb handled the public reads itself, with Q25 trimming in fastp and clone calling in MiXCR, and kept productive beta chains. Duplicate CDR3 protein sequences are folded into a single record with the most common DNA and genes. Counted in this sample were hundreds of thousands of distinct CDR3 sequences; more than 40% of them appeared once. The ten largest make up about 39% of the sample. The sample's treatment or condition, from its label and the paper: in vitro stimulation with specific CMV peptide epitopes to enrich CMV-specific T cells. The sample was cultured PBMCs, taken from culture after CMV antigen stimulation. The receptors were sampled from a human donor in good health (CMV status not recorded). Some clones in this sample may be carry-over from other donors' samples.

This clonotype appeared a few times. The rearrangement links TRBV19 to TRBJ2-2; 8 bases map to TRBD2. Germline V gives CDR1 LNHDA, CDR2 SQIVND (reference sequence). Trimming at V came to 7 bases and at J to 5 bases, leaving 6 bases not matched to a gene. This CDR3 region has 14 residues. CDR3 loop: CASISSGETGELFF. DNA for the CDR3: TGTGCCAGTATAAGTAGCGGGGAGACCGGGGAGCTGTTTTTT.

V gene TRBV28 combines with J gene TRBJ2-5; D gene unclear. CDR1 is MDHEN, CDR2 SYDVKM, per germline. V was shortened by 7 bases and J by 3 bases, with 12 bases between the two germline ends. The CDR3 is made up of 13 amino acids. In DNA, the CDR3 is TGTGCCAGCAAATCCCCGCCAGAAGAGACCCAGTACTTC. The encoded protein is CASKSPPEETQYF.

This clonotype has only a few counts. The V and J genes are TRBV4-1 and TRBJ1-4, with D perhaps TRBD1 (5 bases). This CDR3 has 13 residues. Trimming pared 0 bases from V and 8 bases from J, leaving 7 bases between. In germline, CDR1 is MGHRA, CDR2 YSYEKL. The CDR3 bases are TGCGCCAGCAGCCAAGATGGGGACGAAAAACTGTTTTTT. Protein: CASSQDGDEKLFF.

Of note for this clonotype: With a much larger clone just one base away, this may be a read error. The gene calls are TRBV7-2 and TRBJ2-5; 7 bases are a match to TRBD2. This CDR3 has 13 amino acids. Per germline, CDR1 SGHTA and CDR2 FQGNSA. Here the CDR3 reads CDSSFSGGETQYF. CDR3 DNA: TGTGACAGCAGCTTTTCGGGGGGAGAGACCCAGTACTTC.

CDR3 nucleotide sequence: TGTGCCAGCAGCTTGCGGCAGGGCCGGAATCACGAGCAGTACTTC. Its translation: CASSLRQGRNHEQYF. This chain joins TRBV7-2 and TRBJ2-7; D is perhaps TRBD1 (5 bases). Trimming cost V 3 bases and J 5 bases, with 17 bases left between them. From germline, CDR1 is SGHTA and CDR2 FQGNSA. The CDR3 length is 15 residues.

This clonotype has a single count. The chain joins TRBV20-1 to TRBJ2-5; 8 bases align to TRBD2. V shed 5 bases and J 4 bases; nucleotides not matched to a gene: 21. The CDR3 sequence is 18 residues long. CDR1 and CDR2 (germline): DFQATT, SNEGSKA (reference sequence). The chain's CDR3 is CSAHQGASGHIFGETQYF. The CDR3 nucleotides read TGCAGTGCTCACCAAGGGGCTAGCGGGCATATATTCGGAGAGACCCAGTACTTC.

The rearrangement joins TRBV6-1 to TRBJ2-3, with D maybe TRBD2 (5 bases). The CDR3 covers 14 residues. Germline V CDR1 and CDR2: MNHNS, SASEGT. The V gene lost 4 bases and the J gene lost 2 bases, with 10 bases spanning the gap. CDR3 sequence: CASSAAGPTDTQYF. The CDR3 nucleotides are TGTGCCAGCAGTGCCGCGGGCCCCACAGATACGCAGTATTTT.

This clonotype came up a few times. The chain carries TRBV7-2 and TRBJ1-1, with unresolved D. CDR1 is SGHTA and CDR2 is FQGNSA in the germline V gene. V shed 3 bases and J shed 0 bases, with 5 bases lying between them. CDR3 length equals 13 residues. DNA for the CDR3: TGTGCCAGCAGCTTCGAAATGAACACTGAAGCTTTCTTT. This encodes CASSFEMNTEAFF.

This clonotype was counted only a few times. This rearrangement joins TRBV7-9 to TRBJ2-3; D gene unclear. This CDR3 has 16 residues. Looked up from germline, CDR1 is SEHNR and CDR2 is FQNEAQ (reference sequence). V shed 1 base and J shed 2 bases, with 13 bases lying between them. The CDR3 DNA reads TGTGCCAGCAGCTTAGGACCCGGTCCTGACACAGATACGCAGTATTTT. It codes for CASSLGPGPDTDTQYF.

CDR3 coding DNA: TGTGCCAGCAGGAGACAGGGGAGCGACGAGCAGTACTTC. Translation: CASRRQGSDEQYF. V is TRBV6-5 and J is TRBJ2-7; 8 positions match TRBD1. The CDR3 loop spans 13 amino acids. The germline V gene encodes CDR1 MNHEY and CDR2 SVGAGI. V was clipped by 6 bases and J by 5 bases; unmatched bases: 6.

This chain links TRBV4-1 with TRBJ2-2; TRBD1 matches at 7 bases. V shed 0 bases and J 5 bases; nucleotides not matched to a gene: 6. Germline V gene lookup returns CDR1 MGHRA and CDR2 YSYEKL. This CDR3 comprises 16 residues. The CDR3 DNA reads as TGCGCCAGCAGCCAAGATGCCAGGGGGTCTACCGGGGAGCTGTTTTTT. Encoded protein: CASSQDARGSTGELFF.

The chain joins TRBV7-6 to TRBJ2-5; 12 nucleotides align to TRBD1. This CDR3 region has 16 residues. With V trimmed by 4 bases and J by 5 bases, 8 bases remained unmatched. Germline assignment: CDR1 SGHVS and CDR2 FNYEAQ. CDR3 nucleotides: TGTGCCAGCAGCTCTTCCGGGACAGGGGGCGGGGAGACCCAGTACTTC. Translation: CASSSSGTGGGETQYF.

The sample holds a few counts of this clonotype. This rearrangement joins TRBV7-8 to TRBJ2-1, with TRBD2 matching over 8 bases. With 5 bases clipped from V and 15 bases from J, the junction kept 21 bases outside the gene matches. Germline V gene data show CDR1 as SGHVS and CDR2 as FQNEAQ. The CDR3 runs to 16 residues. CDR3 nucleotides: TGTGCCAGCAGCCCACATAGCGGGACAAAGCCACCGGGGGCGTTCTTC. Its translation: CASSPHSGTKPPGAFF.

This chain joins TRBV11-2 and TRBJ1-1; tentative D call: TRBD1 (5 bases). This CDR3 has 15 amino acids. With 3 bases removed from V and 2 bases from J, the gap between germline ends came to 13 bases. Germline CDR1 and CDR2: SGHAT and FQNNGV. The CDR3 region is CASSFVWGKNTEAFF. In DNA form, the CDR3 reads TGTGCCAGCAGCTTCGTGTGGGGCAAAAACACTGAAGCTTTCTTT. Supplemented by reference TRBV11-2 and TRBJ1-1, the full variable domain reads EAGVAQSPRYKIIEKRQSVAFWCNPISGHATLYWYQQILGQGPKLLIQFQNNGVVDDSQLPKDRFSAERLKGVDSTLKIQPAKLEDSAVYLCASSFVWGKNTEAFFGQGTRLTVV.

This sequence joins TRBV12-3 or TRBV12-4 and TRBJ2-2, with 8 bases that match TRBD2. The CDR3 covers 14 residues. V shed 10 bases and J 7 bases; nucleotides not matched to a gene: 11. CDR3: CATFRGGVGGELFF. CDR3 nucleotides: TGTGCCACCTTCCGGGGGGGGGTCGGCGGGGAGCTGTTTTTT.

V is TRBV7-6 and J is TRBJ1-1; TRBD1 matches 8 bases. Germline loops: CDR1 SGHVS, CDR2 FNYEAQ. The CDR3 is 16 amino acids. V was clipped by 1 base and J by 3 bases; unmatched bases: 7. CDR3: CASSLGAGGTYTEAFF. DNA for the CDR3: TGTGCCAGCAGCTTAGGGGCAGGGGGCACCTACACTGAAGCTTTCTTT.

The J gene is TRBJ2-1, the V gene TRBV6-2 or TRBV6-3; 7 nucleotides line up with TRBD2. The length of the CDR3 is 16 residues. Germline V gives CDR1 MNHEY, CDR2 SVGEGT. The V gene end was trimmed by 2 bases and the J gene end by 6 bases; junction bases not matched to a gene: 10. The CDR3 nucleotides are TGTGCCAGCAGTTACCACTCAGGGAGGGTTACCAATGAGCAGTTCTTC. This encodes CASSYHSGRVTNEQFF.

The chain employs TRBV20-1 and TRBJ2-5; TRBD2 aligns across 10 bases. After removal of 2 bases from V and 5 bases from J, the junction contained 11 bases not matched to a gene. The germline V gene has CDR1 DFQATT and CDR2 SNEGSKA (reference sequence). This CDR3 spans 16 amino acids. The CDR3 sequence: CSARQREGPRGETQYF. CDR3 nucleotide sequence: TGCAGTGCTAGACAGCGGGAGGGCCCCAGAGGGGAGACCCAGTACTTC.

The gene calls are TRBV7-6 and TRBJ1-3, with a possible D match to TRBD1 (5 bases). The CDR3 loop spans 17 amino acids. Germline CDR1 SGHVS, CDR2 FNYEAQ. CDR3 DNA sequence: TGTGCTTGGGCCCCGGGAGACCCGAGGGGATCTGGAAACACCATATATTTT. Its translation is CAWAPGDPRGSGNTIYF.

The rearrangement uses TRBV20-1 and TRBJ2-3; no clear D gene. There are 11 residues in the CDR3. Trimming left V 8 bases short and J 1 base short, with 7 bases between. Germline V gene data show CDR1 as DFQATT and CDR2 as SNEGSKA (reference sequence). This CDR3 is CSLWGTDTQYF. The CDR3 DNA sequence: TGCAGTCTTTGGGGCACAGATACGCAGTATTTT.

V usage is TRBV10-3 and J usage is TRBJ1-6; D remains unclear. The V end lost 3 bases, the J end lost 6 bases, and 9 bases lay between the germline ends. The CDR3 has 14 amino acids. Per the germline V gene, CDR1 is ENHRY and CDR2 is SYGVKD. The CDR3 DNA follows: TGTGCCATCAGTGAATGGCTGAGTAATTCACCCCTCCACTTT. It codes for CAISEWLSNSPLHF.